This TCR beta chain was sequenced for a study of T cell responses to AZD1222 COVID-19 vaccine. Study-level information: Second-dose groups at about 4 or about 12 weeks were pooled.

Assay used: immunoSEQ multiplex PCR; TCRdb lists only in-frame clones, some missing. The sample has more than 150,000 clones, approximately 90% seen once. The study's findings and limits: Spike-spanning, vaccine-associated CD4 TCRs were dominant at 160-218 and 743-854. Repertoires were sampled only after the peak T cell response. Donors were mostly white British, more females; clonal diversity possibly underestimated.

Trimming shortened V by 5 bases and J by 4 bases, and 15 bases separated the two germline ends. CDR3 length equals 14 residues. CDR1 and CDR2 from the germline V gene are MDHEN and SYDVKM. Of note for this clone: Its cognate antigen is unknown.

The gene calls are TRBV28 and TRBJ2-7; weak D call: TRBD2 (5 bases). The sequence was collected from an adult in good health. The specimen was peripheral blood, collected on day 0 of AZD1222 vaccination. The CDR3 DNA is TGTGCCAGCAGTCCACACGGACTCGATTACGAGCAGTACTTC. It yields the protein CASSPHGLDYEQYF.